Following are 7 T cell receptor beta chains from one sample sequenced in a study of blood T cell repertoires in COVID-19. The repertoire was sequenced with immunoSEQ multiplex PCR; TCRdb's copy has only in-frame clones and lacks some. The sample has 75,000 to 95,000 clones, under 90% seen once. The source material was peripheral blood. The receptors were gathered from a human donor in a cohort sampled during active COVID-19.

The chain has TRBV4-1 and TRBJ2-5, with D possibly being TRBD1 (5 bases). There are 17 residues in the CDR3. Trimming left V 5 bases short and J 1 base short, with 20 bases between. Germline CDR1 is MGHRA and CDR2 is YSYEKL. This CDR3 is CASSDKISTEAQETQYF. The CDR3 DNA follows: TGCGCCAGCAGCGACAAGATTTCGACAGAAGCCCAAGAGACCCAGTACTTC.

The chain is built from TRBV7-9 and TRBJ2-5; D is undetermined. This CDR3 comprises 14 residues. Germline CDR1 is SEHNR and CDR2 is FQNEAQ (reference sequence). V gave up 4 bases and J gave up 5 bases, with 14 bases separating them. CDR3 nucleotide sequence: TGTGCCAGCAGCTCCCGAGGCCAGACGGAGACCCAGTACTTC. It specifies CASSSRGQTETQYF.

Only one count was recorded for this clone. The CDR3 loop is CAAGANYGYTF. In nucleotides, the CDR3 is TGCGCCGCGGGCGCTAACTATGGCTACACCTTC. This chain connects TRBV20-1 to TRBJ1-2; D is uncertain. The CDR3 loop spans 11 amino acids. Per germline, CDR1 DFQATT and CDR2 SNEGSKA (reference sequence).

This rearrangement joins TRBV6-5 to TRBJ2-7; TRBD1 aligns across 8 bases. The CDR3 consists of 14 residues. V gave up 2 bases and J gave up 0 bases; unmatched junction bases: 0. Germline lookup yields CDR1 MNHEY and CDR2 SVGAGI. The CDR3 protein is CASSYGQGSYEQYF. The DNA for the CDR3 is TGTGCCAGCAGTTACGGACAGGGCTCCTACGAGCAGTACTTC.

The J gene is TRBJ1-1, the V gene TRBV6-2 or TRBV6-3, with D possibly being TRBD1 (6 bases). Germline lookup yields CDR1 MNHEY and CDR2 SVGEGT. The CDR3 is made up of 12 amino acids. Trimming pared 0 bases from V and 11 bases from J, leaving 10 bases between. As DNA, the CDR3 is TGTGCCAGCAGTTACTCGTCCCAGGGGGCTTTCTTT. Its translation is CASSYSSQGAFF.

The chain has TRBV5-6 and TRBJ1-1, with D perhaps matching TRBD1 (5 bases). The CDR3 runs to 16 residues. Looked up from germline, CDR1 is SGHDT and CDR2 is YYEEEE. The ends were cut back, 4 bases at V and 0 bases at J, with 16 bases in the middle. CDR3 sequence (DNA): TGTGCCAGCAGCCCCCTTGGGGGGGACCTGAACACTGAAGCTTTCTTT. This translates into CASSPLGGDLNTEAFF.

The gene calls are TRBV15 and TRBJ2-7, with 7 bases aligning to TRBD2. V was clipped by 8 bases and J by 3 bases; unmatched bases: 7. The germline gives CDR1 LNHNV, CDR2 YYDKDF (reference sequence). There are 13 residues in the CDR3. CDR3 protein: CATAPGGRYEQYF. CDR3 bases: TGTGCCACCGCACCGGGGGGTCGCTACGAGCAGTACTTC.